The clone carrying this TCR beta chain was seen at least ten times. The sample originates from a study of identical twins. This CDR3 is built from 12 residues. V lost 2 bases and J lost 8, with 6 bases in between. The V gene's germline CDR1 is LGHNA and CDR2 YNFKEQ. TCRdb called the 5' RACE reads again in MiXCR, with one record for every CDR3 protein. Altogether about 240,000 distinct CDR3 sequences are present, approximately 6.8% being singletons, with the ten largest covering about 5.6%. The sample was also reused in another study, on yellow fever vaccine responses in identical twins.

The sample comprised CD8+ T cells sorted from blood. The sequence was collected from a woman aged 18 to 35 in good health. The chain carries TRBV4-2 and TRBJ1-4, with D hard to call. The CDR3 sequence: CASSQLGEKLFF. In nucleotides, the CDR3 is TGTGCCAGCAGCCAATTGGGGGAAAAACTGTTTTTT.